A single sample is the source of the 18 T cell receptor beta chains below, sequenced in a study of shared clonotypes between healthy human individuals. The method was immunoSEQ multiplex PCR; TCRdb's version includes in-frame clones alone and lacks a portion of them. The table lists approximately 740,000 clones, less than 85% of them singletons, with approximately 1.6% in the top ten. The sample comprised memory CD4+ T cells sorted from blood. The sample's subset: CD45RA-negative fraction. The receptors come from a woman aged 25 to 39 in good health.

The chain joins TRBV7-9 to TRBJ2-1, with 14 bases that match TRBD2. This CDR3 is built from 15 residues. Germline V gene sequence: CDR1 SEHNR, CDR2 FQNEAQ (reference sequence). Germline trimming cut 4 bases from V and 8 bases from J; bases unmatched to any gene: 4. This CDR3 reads CASSWGLAGVDEQFF. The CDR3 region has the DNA TGTGCCAGCAGCTGGGGACTAGCGGGAGTTGATGAGCAGTTCTTC.

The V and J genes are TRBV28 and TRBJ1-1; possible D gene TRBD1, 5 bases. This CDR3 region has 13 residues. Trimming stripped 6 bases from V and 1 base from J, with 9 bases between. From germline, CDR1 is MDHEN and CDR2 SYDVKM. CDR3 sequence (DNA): TGTGCCAGCAGGGTCGACAGGAACACTGAAGCTTTCTTT. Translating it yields CASRVDRNTEAFF.

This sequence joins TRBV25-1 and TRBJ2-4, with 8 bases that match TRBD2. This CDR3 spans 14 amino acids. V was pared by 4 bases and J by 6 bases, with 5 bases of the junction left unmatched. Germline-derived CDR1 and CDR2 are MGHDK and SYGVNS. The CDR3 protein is CASSARTSSNIQYF. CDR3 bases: TGTGCCAGCAGTGCAAGGACTAGCTCAAACATTCAGTACTTC.

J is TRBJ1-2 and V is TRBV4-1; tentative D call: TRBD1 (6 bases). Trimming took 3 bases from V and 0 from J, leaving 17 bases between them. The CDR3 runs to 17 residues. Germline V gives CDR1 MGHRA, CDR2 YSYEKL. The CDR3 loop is CASSQGTGKSANYGYTF. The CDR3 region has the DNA TGCGCCAGCAGCCAGGGTACAGGGAAATCCGCTAACTATGGCTACACCTTC.

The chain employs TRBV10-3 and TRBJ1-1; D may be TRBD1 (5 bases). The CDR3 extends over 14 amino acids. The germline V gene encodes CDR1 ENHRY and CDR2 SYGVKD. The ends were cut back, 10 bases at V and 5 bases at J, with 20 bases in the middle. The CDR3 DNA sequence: TGTGCCAGCCGCAGTGGGCAGGGTGAGACTGAAGCTTTCTTT. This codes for CASRSGQGETEAFF.

The CDR3 DNA follows: TGTGCCAGCAGCTCGGGCGCTACCGGAGATACGCAGTATTTT. Its translation is CASSSGATGDTQYF. The chain is built from TRBV7-3 and TRBJ2-3; D ambiguous. CDR3 length: 14 amino acids. V dropped 4 bases and J dropped 5 bases, with 13 bases sitting between them. Germline V gene data show CDR1 as SGHTA and CDR2 as FQGTGA.

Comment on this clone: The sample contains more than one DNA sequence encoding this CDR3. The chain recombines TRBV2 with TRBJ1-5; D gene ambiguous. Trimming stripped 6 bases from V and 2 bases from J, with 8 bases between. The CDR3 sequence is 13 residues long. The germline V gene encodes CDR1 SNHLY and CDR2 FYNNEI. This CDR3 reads CASSKGGNQPQHF. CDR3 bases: TGTGCCAGCAGCAAGGGAGGCAATCAGCCCCAGCATTTT.

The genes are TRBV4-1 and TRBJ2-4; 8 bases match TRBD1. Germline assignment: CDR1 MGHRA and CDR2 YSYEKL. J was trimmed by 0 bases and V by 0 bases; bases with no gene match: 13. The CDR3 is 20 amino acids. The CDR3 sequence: CASSQEIRGRHLQAKNIQYF. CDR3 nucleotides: TGCGCCAGCAGCCAAGAGATCAGGGGGCGACACCTACAAGCCAAAAACATTCAGTACTTC.

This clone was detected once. The CDR3, as DNA: TGTGCCAGCAGCGTTAGCGGGAGGGGGTTTGGGGAGCAGTTCTTC. This codes for CASSVSGRGFGEQFF. This chain links TRBV9 with TRBJ2-1; 11 bases map to TRBD2. Per germline, CDR1 SGDLS and CDR2 YYNGEE. This CDR3 region has 15 residues. V lost 2 bases to trimming and J lost 10 bases; unmatched junction nucleotides: 8. The full variable domain, rest sourced from reference TRBV9 and TRBJ2-1, is DSGVTQTPKHLITATGQRVTLRCSPRSGDLSVYWYQQSLDQGLQFLIQYYNGEERAKGNILERFSAQQFPDLHSELNLSSLELGDSALYFCASSVSGRGFGEQFFGPGTRLTVL.

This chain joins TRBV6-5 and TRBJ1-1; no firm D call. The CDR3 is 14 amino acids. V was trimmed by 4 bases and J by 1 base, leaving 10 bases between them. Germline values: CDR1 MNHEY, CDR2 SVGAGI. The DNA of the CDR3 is TGTGCCAGCAGTTTCACGGCGGGGAACACTGAAGCTTTCTTT. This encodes CASSFTAGNTEAFF.

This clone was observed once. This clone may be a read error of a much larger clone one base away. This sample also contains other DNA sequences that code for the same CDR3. The CDR3 spells CASSLSSASYNEQFF. The CDR3 DNA sequence: TGCGCCAGCAGCTTGAGTAGCGCCTCCTACAATGAGCAGTTCTTC. The genes are TRBV5-1 and TRBJ2-1; a possible D gene is TRBD2 (5 bases). This CDR3 comprises 15 residues. V was pared by 1 base and J by 0 bases, with 8 bases between. Germline CDR1 and CDR2: SGHRS and YFSETQ.

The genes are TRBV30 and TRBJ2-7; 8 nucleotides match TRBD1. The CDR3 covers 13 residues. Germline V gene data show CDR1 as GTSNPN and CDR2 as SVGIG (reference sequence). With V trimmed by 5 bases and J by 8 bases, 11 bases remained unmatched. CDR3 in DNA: TGTGCCTGGTCGACAGGGGCCCCTAAAAAGCAGTACTTC. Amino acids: CAWSTGAPKKQYF.

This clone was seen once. CDR3 sequence (DNA): TGTGCCAGCTTGGGGGCAGTGGGGGACTACTACGAGCAGTACTTC. The encoded protein is CASLGAVGDYYEQYF. The chain has TRBV11-2 and TRBJ2-7; tentatively, D is TRBD2 (7 bases). Looked up from germline, CDR1 is SGHAT and CDR2 is FQNNGV. The CDR3 runs to 15 residues. Trimming cost V 8 bases and J 3 bases, with 20 bases left between them.

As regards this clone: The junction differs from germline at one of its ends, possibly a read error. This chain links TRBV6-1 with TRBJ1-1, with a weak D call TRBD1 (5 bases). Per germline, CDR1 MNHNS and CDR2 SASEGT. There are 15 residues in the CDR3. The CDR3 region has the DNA TGTGCCATCAGTGAAGAGGGCGGGACGAACACTGAAGCTTTCTTT. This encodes CAISEEGGTNTEAFF.

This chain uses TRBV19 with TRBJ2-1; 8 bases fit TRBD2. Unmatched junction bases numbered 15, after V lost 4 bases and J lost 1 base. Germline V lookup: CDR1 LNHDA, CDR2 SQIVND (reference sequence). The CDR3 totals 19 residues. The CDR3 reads CASSNPLLSAGVSYNEQFF. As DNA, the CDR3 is TGTGCCAGTAGTAACCCTCTGCTCTCAGCGGGAGTATCCTACAATGAGCAGTTCTTC.

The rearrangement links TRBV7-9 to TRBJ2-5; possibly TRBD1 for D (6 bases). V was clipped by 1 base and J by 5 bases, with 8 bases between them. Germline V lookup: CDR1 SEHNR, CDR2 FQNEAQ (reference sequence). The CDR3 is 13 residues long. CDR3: CASSLGDRETQYF. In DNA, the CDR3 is TGTGCCAGCAGCTTAGGAGACAGGGAGACCCAGTACTTC.

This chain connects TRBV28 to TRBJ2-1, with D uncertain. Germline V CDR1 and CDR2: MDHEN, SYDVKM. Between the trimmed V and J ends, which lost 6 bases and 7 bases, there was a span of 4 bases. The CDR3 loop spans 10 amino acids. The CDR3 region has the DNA TGTGCCAGCAGCCATAATGAGCAGTTCTTC. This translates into CASSHNEQFF. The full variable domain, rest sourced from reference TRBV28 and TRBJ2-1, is DVKVTQSSRYLVKRTGEKVFLECVQDMDHENMFWYRQDPGLGLRLIYFSYDVKMKEKGDIPEGYSVSREKKERFSLILESASTNQTSMYLCASSHNEQFFGPGTRLTVL.

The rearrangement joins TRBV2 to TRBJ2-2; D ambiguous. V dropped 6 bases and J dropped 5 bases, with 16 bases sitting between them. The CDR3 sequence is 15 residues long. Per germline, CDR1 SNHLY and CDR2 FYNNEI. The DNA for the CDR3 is TGTGCCAGCAGCGCCGGTGTGGGGTATACCGGGGAGCTGTTTTTT. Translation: CASSAGVGYTGELFF.